This T cell receptor (beta chain) was documented in a study of molecular identifiers for immune sequencing clone quantification. V lost 2 bases and J lost 5, with 5 bases in between. The CDR3 covers 12 residues. Germline-derived CDR1 and CDR2 are SGDLS and YYNGEE. TCRdb re-analysed the PCR reads in MiXCR, keeping a single row per CDR3 protein. The sample holds about 98,000 distinct CDR3 sequences, about 32% seen once. The source of this sequence is a human donor in good health. Some libraries in this study had Jurkat cell RNA spiked in. V usage is TRBV9 and J usage is TRBJ2-1; the D is unclear. The specimen sequenced was naive CD8+ T cells from blood, with Jurkat cell RNA spiked in. Subset reported: FACS-sorted CD8+CD4-CCR7+CD45RA+ naive T cells. CDR3 DNA: TGTGCCAGCAGCGTCCCTCACAATGAGCAGTTCTTC. Encoded protein: CASSVPHNEQFF.